A single sample gave rise to the 15 T cell receptor beta chains below, sequenced in a study of identical twins. TCRdb recomputed calls from the 5' RACE reads with MiXCR, one row per CDR3 protein. This sample has roughly 720,000 distinct CDR3 sequences, with around a sixth found just once. A further study also used this sample, focusing on T cells expressing NK-cell markers.

The sequenced sample was PBMCs. The receptors were gathered from a woman between 18 and 29 years old in good health.

This clonotype turned up a few times. The genes are TRBV6-5 and TRBJ1-6; D perhaps matches TRBD1 (6 bases). Germline CDR1 is MNHEY and CDR2 is SVGAGI. V was pared by 4 bases and J by 7 bases, with 14 bases between. This CDR3 contains 15 residues. The CDR3 loop reads CASSFNRVGNSPLHF. The CDR3 DNA sequence: TGTGCCAGCAGTTTTAACAGGGTGGGGAATTCACCCCTCCACTTT.

The V gene is TRBV7-9, the J gene TRBJ2-1; no reliable D call. Germline CDR1 SEHNR, CDR2 FQNEAQ (reference sequence). The CDR3 is 14 amino acids. The ends were cut back, 0 bases at V and 6 bases at J, with 9 bases in the middle. The CDR3, as DNA: TGTGCCAGCAGCTTAGCTTCCGGCGGCAATGAGCAGTTCTTC. This codes for CASSLASGGNEQFF.

This clonotype appeared a few times. The genes are TRBV27 and TRBJ1-2, with TRBD1 as a possible D gene (6 bases). Germline values: CDR1 MNHEY, CDR2 SMNVEV (reference sequence). Trimming left V 0 bases short and J 8 bases short, with 19 bases between. The CDR3 is 16 amino acids. DNA of the CDR3: TGTGCCAGCAGTTTATCCCCGACAGGCCCGGCTTACGGCTACACCTTC. Protein: CASSLSPTGPAYGYTF.

This chain joins TRBV2 and TRBJ2-1, with 14 bases identical to TRBD2. CDR1 is SNHLY and CDR2 is FYNNEI in the germline V gene. V shed 3 bases and J 3 bases; nucleotides not matched to a gene: 1. This CDR3 is built from 16 residues. CDR3 bases: TGTGCCAGCAGTGAGGGGACTAGCGGGGGCTACAATGAGCAGTTCTTC. This gives the protein CASSEGTSGGYNEQFF.

There are a few counts of this clonotype. V gene TRBV20-1 combines with J gene TRBJ2-7; 9 bases map to TRBD2. CDR1 and CDR2 (germline): DFQATT, SNEGSKA (reference sequence). The CDR3 length is 16 residues. The V and J ends lost 1 base and 1 base, in that order; junction bases with no gene match: 8. The CDR3 bases are TGCAGTGCTAGAGGTCCCGGACTAGCGCTATCCTACGAGCAGTACTTC. Amino acid sequence: CSARGPGLALSYEQYF.

The CDR3 DNA reads TGTGCCAGCAGAATGGGCAGTGGAAACACCATATATTTT. Protein sequence: CASRMGSGNTIYF. This chain links TRBV7-2 with TRBJ1-3, with D unresolved. The V gene lost 6 bases and the J gene lost 3 bases, with 9 bases spanning the gap. Looked up from germline, CDR1 is SGHTA and CDR2 is FQGNSA. The CDR3 is 13 residues long.

The gene calls are TRBV5-1 and TRBJ1-1, with 9 bases that match TRBD1. CDR1 SGHRS and CDR2 YFSETQ come from the germline V gene. V was clipped by 3 bases and J by 5 bases; unmatched bases: 2. CDR3 length equals 13 residues. The DNA for the CDR3 is TGCGCCAGCAGCTGGGGACAGGGAACTGAAGCTTTCTTT. The encoded protein is CASSWGQGTEAFF.

The chain links TRBV12-3 or TRBV12-4 to TRBJ1-6, with 8 bases identical to TRBD1. There are 13 residues in the CDR3. V was pared by 7 bases and J by 5 bases, with 1 base of the junction left unmatched. The CDR3, as DNA: TGTGCCAGCACGGGACAGGATAATTCACCCCTCCACTTT. Protein product: CASTGQDNSPLHF.

This rearrangement joins TRBV20-1 to TRBJ1-6; possibly TRBD1 for D (5 bases). V was trimmed by 4 bases and J by 5 bases, leaving 12 bases between them. This CDR3 has 14 amino acids. Germline V gene data show CDR1 as DFQATT and CDR2 as SNEGSKA (reference sequence). The CDR3 region has the DNA TGCAGTGCTAACCGGGACGGAGATAATTCACCCCTCCACTTT. As protein: CSANRDGDNSPLHF.

This rearrangement joins TRBV7-2 to TRBJ2-7; D unclear. Trimming pared 1 base from V and 2 bases from J, leaving 15 bases between. This CDR3 contains 16 residues. Germline V gives CDR1 SGHTA, CDR2 FQGNSA. The CDR3 region has the DNA TGTGCCAGCAGCTTAGGTCTTAGGGCTTCCACCTACGAGCAGTACTTC. Translated: CASSLGLRASTYEQYF. Based on the CDR3 plus reference TRBV7-2 and TRBJ2-7, the full variable domain is GAGVSQSPSNKVTEKGKDVELRCDPISGHTALYWYRQSLGQGLEFLIYFQGNSAPDKSGLPSDRFSAERTGGSVSTLTIQRTQQEDSAVYLCASSLGLRASTYEQYFGPGTRLTVT.

The rearrangement uses TRBV6-1 and TRBJ2-7; possible D gene TRBD1, 5 bases. The germline V and J ends were trimmed by 6 bases and 2 bases, with 17 bases remaining between them. Germline V gene lookup returns CDR1 MNHNS and CDR2 SASEGT. The CDR3 length is 15 residues. Here the CDR3 reads CASRRLRVRAYEQYF. CDR3 nucleotide sequence: TGTGCCAGCAGGAGACTCAGGGTAAGGGCCTACGAGCAGTACTTC.

The chain combines TRBV4-2 with TRBJ2-5; TRBD2 matches at 8 bases. The germline V gene has CDR1 LGHNA and CDR2 YNFKEQ. There are 15 residues in the CDR3. V gave up 3 bases and J gave up 3 bases; unmatched junction bases: 6. The CDR3 is CASSQRLATEETQYF. CDR3 DNA: TGTGCCAGCAGCCAGCGACTAGCGACTGAAGAGACCCAGTACTTC.

The chain is built from TRBV5-1 and TRBJ2-1; the D gene is possibly TRBD1 (8 bases). Germline CDR1 SGHRS, CDR2 YFSETQ. V lost 4 bases, J lost 15 bases, and 26 bases lay in between. This CDR3 region has 15 residues. This CDR3 reads CASSPGTGGAGMRFF. CDR3 nucleotides: TGCGCCAGCAGCCCCGGGACAGGAGGAGCGGGAATGAGGTTCTTC.

This sequence joins TRBV9 and TRBJ2-5; D is possibly TRBD1 (6 bases). Trimming removed 0 bases from V and 5 bases from J, with 14 bases in between. CDR1 SGDLS and CDR2 YYNGEE come from the germline V gene. The CDR3 sequence is 15 residues long. CDR3 sequence: CASSVATRGYETQYF. CDR3 nucleotide sequence: TGTGCCAGCAGCGTAGCTACCAGGGGTTATGAGACCCAGTACTTC.

The genes are TRBV2 and TRBJ2-4, with 7 bases that match TRBD1. Trimming cost V 8 bases and J 0 bases; bases outside gene matches: 7. The CDR3 covers 15 residues. Germline-derived CDR1 and CDR2 are SNHLY and FYNNEI. The DNA of the CDR3 is TGTGCCAGCGTCAGCCAGGGGGTAGCCAAAAACATTCAGTACTTC. Translating gives CASVSQGVAKNIQYF.